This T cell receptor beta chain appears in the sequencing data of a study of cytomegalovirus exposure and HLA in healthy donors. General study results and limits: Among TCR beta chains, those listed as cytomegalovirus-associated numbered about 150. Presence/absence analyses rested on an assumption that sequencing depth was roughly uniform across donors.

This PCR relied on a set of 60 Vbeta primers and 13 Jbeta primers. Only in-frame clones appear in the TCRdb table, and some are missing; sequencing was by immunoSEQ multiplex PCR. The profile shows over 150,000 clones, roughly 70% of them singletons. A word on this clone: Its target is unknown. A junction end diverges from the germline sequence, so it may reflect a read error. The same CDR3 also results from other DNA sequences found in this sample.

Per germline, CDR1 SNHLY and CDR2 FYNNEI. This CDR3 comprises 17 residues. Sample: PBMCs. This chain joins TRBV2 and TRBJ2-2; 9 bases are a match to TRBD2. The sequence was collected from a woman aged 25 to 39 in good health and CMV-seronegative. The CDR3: CASKSGGLTLNTGELFF. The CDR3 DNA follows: TGTGCCAGCAAGAGCGGGGGGCTCACATTAAACACCGGGGAGCTGTTTTTC.